This TCR beta chain stems from a study of blood T cells in healthy people across ages. Donors were systemically healthy Caucasian individuals from Russia aged about 6 to 95 years. Trimming cost V 3 bases and J 2 bases, with 14 bases left between them. The CDR3 totals 15 residues. CDR1 SGHRS and CDR2 YFSETQ come from the germline V gene. Findings of the study overall: Older age went with lower TCR beta diversity per million T cells, in a roughly linear way.

Primers used in a second PCR of about 6 to 12 cycles were a sample-barcoded 5' primer and a J-beta primer mix. TCRdb ran MiXCR on the 5' RACE reads and lists one entry per CDR3 protein. The repertoire includes about 1.6 million distinct CDR3 sequences, 30% to 40% of them detected once, and approximately 10% sits in the top ten. This clonotype was seen only a few times. Its matching antigen is unknown. This clonotype was sampled from a woman in her thirties in good health. Sequencing used blood. J is TRBJ2-5 and V is TRBV5-1, with D possibly called TRBD1 or TRBD2 (5 bases each). CDR3 region: CASSSNEGLQETQYF. DNA of the CDR3: TGCGCCAGCAGCTCTAACGAGGGGCTTCAAGAGACCCAGTACTTC.